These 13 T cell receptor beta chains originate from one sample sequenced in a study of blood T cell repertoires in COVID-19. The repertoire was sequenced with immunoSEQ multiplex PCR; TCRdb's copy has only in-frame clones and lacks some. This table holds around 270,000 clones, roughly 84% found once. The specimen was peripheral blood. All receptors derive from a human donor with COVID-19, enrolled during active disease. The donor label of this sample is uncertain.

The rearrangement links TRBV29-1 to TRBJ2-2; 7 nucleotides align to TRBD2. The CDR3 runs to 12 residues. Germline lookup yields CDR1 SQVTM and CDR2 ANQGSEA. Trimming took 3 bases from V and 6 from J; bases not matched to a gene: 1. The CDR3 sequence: CSVEGGAGELFF. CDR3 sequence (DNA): TGCAGCGTTGAGGGGGGGGCCGGGGAGCTGTTTTTT.

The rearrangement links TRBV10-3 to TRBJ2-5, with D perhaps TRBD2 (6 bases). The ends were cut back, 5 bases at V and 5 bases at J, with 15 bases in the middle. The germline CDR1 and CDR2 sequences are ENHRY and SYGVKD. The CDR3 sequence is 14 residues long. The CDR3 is CAISLAVRGETQYF. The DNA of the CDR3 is TGTGCCATCAGTTTAGCGGTCCGGGGTGAGACCCAGTACTTC.

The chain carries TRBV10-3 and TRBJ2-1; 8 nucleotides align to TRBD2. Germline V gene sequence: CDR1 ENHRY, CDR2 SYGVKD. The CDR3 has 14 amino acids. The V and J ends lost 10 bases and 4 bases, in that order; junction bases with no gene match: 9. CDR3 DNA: TGTGCCACCCAAGCGGGAGTGGGATACAATGAGCAGTTCTTC. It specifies CATQAGVGYNEQFF.

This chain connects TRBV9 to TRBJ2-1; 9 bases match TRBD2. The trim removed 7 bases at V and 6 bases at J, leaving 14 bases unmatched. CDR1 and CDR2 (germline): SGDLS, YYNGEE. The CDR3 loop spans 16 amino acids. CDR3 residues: CASRGGASGRGNEQFF. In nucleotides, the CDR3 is TGTGCCAGCCGCGGGGGGGCGAGCGGGAGAGGCAATGAGCAGTTCTTC.

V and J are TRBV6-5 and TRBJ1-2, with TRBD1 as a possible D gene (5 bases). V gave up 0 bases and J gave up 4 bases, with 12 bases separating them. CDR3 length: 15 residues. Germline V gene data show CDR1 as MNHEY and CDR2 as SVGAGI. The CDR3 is CASSYSSPGIYGYTF. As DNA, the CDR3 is TGTGCCAGCAGTTACTCGAGTCCAGGGATCTATGGCTACACCTTC.

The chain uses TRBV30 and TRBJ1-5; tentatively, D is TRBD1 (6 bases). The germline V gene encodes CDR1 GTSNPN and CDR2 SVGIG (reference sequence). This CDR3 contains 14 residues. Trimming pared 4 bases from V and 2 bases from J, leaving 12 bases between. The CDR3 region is CAWTQGPRNQPQHF. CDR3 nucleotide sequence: TGTGCCTGGACCCAGGGGCCGCGCAATCAGCCCCAGCATTTT.

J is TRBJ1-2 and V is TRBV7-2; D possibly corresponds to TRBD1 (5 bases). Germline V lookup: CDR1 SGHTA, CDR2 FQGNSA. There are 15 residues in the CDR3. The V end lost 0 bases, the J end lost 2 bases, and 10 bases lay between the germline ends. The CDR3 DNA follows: TGTGCCAGCAGCTTAGCCGCAGGGCCGAACTATGGCTACACCTTC. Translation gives CASSLAAGPNYGYTF.

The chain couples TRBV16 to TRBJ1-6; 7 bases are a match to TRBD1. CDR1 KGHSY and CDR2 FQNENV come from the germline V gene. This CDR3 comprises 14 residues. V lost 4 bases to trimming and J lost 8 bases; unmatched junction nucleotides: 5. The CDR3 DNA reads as TGTGCCAGCAGCCCCAGGACAGGTTATTCACCCCTCCACTTT. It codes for CASSPRTGYSPLHF.

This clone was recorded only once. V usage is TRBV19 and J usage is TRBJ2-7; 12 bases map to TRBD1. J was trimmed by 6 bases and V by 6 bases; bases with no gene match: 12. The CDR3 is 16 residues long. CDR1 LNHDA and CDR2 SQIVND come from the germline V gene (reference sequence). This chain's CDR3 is CASRHITGTGGGEQYF. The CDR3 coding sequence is TGTGCCAGTAGGCACATCACCGGGACAGGGGGCGGCGAGCAGTACTTC. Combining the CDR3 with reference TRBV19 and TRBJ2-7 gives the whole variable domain DGGITQSPKYLFRKEGQNVTLSCEQNLNHDAMYWYRQDPGQGLRLIYYSQIVNDFQKGDIAEGYSVSREKKESFPLTVTSAQKNPTAFYLCASRHITGTGGGEQYFGPGTRLTVT.

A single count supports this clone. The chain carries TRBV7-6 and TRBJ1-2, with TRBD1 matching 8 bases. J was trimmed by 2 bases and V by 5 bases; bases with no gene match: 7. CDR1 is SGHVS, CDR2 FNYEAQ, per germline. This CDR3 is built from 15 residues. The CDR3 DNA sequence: TGTGCCAGCAGCCCCAGACAGGGGATAAACTATGGCTACACCTTC. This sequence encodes CASSPRQGINYGYTF.

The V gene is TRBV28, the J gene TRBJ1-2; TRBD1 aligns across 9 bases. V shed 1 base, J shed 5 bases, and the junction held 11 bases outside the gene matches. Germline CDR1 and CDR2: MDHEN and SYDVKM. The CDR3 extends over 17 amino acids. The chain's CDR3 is CASSLSEEDRGSYGYTF. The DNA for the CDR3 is TGTGCCAGCAGTTTATCCGAGGAGGACAGGGGATCATATGGCTACACCTTC.

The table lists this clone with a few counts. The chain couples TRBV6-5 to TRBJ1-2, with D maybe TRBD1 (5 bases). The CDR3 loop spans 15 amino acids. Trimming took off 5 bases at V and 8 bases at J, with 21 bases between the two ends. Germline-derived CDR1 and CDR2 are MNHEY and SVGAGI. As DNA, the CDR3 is TGTGCCAGCAGTATCATTCAGGGATTCGACGTGGGCTACACCTTC. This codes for CASSIIQGFDVGYTF.

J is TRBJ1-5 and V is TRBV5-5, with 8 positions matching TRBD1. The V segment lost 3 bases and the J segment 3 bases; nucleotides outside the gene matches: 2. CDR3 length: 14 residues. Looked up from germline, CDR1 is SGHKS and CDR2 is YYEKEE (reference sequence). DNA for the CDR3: TGTGCCAGCAGCTGGGACAGGTACAATCAGCCCCAGCATTTT. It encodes CASSWDRYNQPQHF.